This entry lists 10 T cell receptor beta chains sequenced from one sample in a study of control samples from healthy donors and cancer patients. The assay was immunoSEQ multiplex PCR, and TCRdb's table has in-frame clones only and misses some. This table has 150,000 to 200,000 clones, around nine tenths appearing once. What was sequenced was blood. These receptors originate from a man aged 25-45 years in good health.

The CDR3 region is CASSPSWGRETQYF. CDR3 in DNA: TGTGCCAGCAGCCCTTCGTGGGGACGAGAGACCCAGTACTTC. This sequence joins TRBV5-4 and TRBJ2-5; tentatively, D is TRBD1 or TRBD2 (5 bases each). The CDR3 is 14 amino acids. CDR1 is SGHNT, CDR2 YYREEE, per germline (reference sequence). V was trimmed by 4 bases and J by 4 bases, leaving 14 bases between them.

V is TRBV7-3 and J is TRBJ1-5; tentative D call: TRBD1 (5 bases). The CDR3 has 13 amino acids. In germline, CDR1 is SGHTA, CDR2 FQGTGA. V lost 5 bases to trimming and J lost 7 bases, with 12 bases between them. The DNA for the CDR3 is TGTGCCAGCAGCGCAGGGTTCGGCCAGCCCCAGCATTTT. Translation gives CASSAGFGQPQHF.

V gene TRBV27 combines with J gene TRBJ2-4; D possibly corresponds to TRBD2 (6 bases). The germline V and J ends were trimmed by 4 bases and 9 bases, with 13 bases remaining between them. Germline values: CDR1 MNHEY, CDR2 SMNVEV (reference sequence). The CDR3 is 13 residues long. The CDR3, as DNA: TGTGCCAGCAGTTCCCACTCCGGGGGCATTCAGTACTTC. Residues: CASSSHSGGIQYF.

V usage is TRBV5-1 and J usage is TRBJ1-2; D unresolved. Germline V gene sequence: CDR1 SGHRS, CDR2 YFSETQ. The CDR3 length is 17 residues. Trimming removed 4 bases from V and 0 bases from J, with 19 bases in between. The CDR3: CASSRDAVARTNYGYTF. The CDR3 DNA sequence: TGCGCCAGCAGCCGGGATGCAGTGGCACGTACTAACTATGGCTACACCTTC.

The chain carries TRBV4-1 and TRBJ1-6; 9 nucleotides align to TRBD1. V shed 2 bases, J shed 8 bases, and the junction held 1 base outside the gene matches. The CDR3 covers 14 residues. CDR1 is MGHRA and CDR2 is YSYEKL in the germline V gene. The CDR3 sequence is CASSQTGGYSPLHF. The CDR3, as DNA: TGCGCCAGCAGCCAAACAGGGGGCTATTCACCCCTCCACTTT.

This rearrangement joins TRBV9 to TRBJ2-2; 7 nucleotides line up with TRBD1. Germline V lookup: CDR1 SGDLS, CDR2 YYNGEE. Losses at the gene ends were 4 bases for V and 2 bases for J; bases not matched to a gene: 8. There are 16 residues in the CDR3. The CDR3 bases are TGTGCCAGCAGCCCTCGGGCAGGGGGTAACACCGGGGAGCTGTTTTTT. This translates into CASSPRAGGNTGELFF.

The chain couples TRBV4-2 to TRBJ2-7; a weak D match, TRBD1 (5 bases). Germline CDR1 and CDR2: LGHNA and YNFKEQ. The CDR3 is 14 amino acids. Deletions cut 4 bases from V and 2 bases from J, with 12 bases between. The CDR3 bases are TGTGCCAGCAGCCCCCGAGCAGGGACCTACGAGCAGTACTTC. Amino acids: CASSPRAGTYEQYF.

V and J are TRBV4-1 and TRBJ1-4, with D perhaps matching TRBD1 (5 bases). The CDR3 is 14 amino acids. The V and J ends lost 0 bases and 8 bases respectively, with 10 bases between them. Germline loops: CDR1 MGHRA, CDR2 YSYEKL. The DNA of the CDR3 is TGCGCCAGCAGCCAAGAACGACAGTTGGAAAAACTGTTTTTT. It is translated as CASSQERQLEKLFF.

V and J are TRBV6-6 and TRBJ2-7, with TRBD2 matching 10 bases. Trimming took 5 bases from V and 6 from J; bases not matched to a gene: 13. Per germline, CDR1 MNHNY and CDR2 SVGAGI (reference sequence). The CDR3 is 16 residues long. This chain's CDR3 is CASSITPTSGSGEQYF. The CDR3 bases are TGTGCCAGCAGTATTACCCCGACTAGCGGGTCTGGCGAGCAGTACTTC.

The table lists this clone with a count of one. The chain combines TRBV5-1 with TRBJ1-1; D not resolved. The ends were cut back, 3 bases at V and 2 bases at J, with 11 bases in the middle. Germline CDR1 and CDR2: SGHRS and YFSETQ. The CDR3 loop spans 14 amino acids. Here the CDR3 DNA reads TGCGCCAGCAGCTCCGAGGGAGGTAACACTGAAGCTTTCTTT. Its protein product is CASSSEGGNTEAFF.